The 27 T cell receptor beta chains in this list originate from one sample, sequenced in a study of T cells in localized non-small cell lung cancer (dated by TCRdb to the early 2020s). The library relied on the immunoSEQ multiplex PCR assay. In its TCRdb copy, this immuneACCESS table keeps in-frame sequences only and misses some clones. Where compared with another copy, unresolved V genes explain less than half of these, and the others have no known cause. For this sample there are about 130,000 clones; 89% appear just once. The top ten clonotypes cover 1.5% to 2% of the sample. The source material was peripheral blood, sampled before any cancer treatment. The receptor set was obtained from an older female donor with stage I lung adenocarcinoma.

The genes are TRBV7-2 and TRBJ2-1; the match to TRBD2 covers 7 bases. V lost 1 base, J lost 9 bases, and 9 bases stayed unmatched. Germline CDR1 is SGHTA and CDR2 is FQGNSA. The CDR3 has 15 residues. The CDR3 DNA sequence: TGTGCCAGCAGCTTAGGTCTAGCGGTCAGCAGTGAGCAGTTCTTC. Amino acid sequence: CASSLGLAVSSEQFF. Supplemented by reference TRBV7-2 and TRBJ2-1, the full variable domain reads GAGVSQSPSNKVTEKGKDVELRCDPISGHTALYWYRQSLGQGLEFLIYFQGNSAPDKSGLPSDRFSAERTGGSVSTLTIQRTQQEDSAVYLCASSLGLAVSSEQFFGPGTRLTVL.

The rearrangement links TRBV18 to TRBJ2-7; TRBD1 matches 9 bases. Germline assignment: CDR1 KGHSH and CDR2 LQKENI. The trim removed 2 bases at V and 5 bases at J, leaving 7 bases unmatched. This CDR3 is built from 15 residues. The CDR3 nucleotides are TGTGCCAGCTCACCAGGGACAGGGAGTGTCAACGAGCAGTACTTC. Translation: CASSPGTGSVNEQYF. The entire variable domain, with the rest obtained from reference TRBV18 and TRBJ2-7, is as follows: NAGVMQNPRHLVRRRGQEARLRCSPMKGHSHVYWYRQLPEEGLKFMVYLQKENIIDESGMPKERFSAEFPKEGPSILRIQQVVRGDSAAYFCASSPGTGSVNEQYFGPGTRLTVT.

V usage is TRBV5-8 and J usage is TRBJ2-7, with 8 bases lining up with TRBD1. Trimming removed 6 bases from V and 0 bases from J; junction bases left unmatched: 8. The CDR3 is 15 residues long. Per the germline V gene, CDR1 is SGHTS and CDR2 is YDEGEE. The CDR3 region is CASKAWDRHSYEQYF. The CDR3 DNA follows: TGTGCCAGCAAGGCATGGGACAGGCACTCCTACGAGCAGTACTTC.

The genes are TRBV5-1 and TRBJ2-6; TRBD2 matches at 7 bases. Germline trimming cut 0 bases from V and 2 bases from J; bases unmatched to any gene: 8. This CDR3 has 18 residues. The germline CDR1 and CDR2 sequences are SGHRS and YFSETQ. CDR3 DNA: TGCGCCAGCAGCTTGGGAGCGGGAATCGTCCCTGGGGCCAACGTCCTGACTTTC. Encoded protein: CASSLGAGIVPGANVLTF.

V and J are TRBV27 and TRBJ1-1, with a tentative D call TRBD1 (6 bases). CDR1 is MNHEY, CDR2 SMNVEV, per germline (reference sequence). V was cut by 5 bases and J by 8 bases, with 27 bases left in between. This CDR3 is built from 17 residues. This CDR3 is CASSTLMDSHPAKEAFF. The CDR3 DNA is TGTGCCAGCAGTACTCTGATGGACAGTCATCCGGCAAAAGAAGCTTTCTTT.

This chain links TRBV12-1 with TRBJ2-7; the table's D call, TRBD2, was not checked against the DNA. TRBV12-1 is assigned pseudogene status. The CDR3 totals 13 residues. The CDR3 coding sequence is TGTGCCAGGCACCGGAGTACCCTGGGTGAGCAGTACTTC. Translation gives CARHRSTLGEQYF.

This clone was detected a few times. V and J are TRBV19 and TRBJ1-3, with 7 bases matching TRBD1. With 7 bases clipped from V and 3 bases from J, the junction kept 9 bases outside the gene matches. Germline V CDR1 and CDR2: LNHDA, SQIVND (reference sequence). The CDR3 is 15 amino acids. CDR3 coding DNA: TGTGCCAGTACCCTGGATAGGGGGCTTGGAAACACCATATATTTT. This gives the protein CASTLDRGLGNTIYF.

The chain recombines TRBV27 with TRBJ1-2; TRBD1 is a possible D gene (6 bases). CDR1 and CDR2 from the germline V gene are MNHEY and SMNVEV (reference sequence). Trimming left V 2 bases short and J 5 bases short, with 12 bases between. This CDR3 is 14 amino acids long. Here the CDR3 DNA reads TGTGCCAGCAGTTTAAGCGGGGGCGGGTATGGCTACACCTTC. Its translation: CASSLSGGGYGYTF.

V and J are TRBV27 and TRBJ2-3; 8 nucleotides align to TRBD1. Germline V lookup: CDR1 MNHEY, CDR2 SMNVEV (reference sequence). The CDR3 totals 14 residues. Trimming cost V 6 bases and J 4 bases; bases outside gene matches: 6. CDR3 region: CASRSAGGADTQYF. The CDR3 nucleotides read TGTGCCAGCAGGTCCGCAGGGGGCGCAGATACGCAGTATTTT.

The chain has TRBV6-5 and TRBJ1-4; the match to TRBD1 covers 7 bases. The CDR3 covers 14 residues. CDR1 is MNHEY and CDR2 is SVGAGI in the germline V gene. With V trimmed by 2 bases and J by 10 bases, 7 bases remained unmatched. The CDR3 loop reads CASSYGQGVGKLFF. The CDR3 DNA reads TGTGCCAGCAGTTACGGGCAGGGGGTCGGAAAACTGTTTTTT.

The DNA of the CDR3 is TGTGCCACCAGCAGATCCCGGGGGGAAGAGACCCAGTACTTC. It is translated as CATSRSRGEETQYF. The rearrangement uses TRBV15 and TRBJ2-5, with 7 bases that match TRBD2. Trimming removed 2 bases from V and 3 bases from J; junction bases left unmatched: 3. The CDR3 is 14 residues long. In germline, CDR1 is LNHNV, CDR2 YYDKDF (reference sequence).

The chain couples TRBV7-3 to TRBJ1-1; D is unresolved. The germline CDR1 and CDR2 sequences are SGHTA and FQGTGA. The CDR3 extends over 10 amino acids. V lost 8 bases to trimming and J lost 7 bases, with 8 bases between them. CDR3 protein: CASQRDEAFF. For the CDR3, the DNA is TGTGCCAGCCAGAGGGATGAAGCTTTCTTT.

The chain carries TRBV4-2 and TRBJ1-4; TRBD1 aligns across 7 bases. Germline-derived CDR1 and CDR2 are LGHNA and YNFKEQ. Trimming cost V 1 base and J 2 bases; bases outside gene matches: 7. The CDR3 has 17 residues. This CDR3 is CASSQGEGGTTNEKLFF. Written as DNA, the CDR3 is TGTGCCAGCAGCCAAGGCGAAGGGGGCACTACTAATGAAAAACTGTTTTTT.

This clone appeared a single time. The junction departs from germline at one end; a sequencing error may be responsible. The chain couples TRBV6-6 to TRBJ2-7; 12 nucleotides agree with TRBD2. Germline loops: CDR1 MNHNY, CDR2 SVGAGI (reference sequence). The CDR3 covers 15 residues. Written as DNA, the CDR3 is TGTGCCAGCAGTTACTCGACGACTAGCGGGAGCCCTGGGTGGTTC. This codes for CASSYSTTSGSPGWF.

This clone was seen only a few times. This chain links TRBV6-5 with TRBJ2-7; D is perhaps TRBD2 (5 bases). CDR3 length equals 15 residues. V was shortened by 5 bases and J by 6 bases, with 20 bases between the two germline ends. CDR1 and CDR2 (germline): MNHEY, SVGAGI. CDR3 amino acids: CASSPGNGLASEQYF. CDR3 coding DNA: TGTGCCAGCAGTCCCGGGAACGGGCTAGCCTCCGAGCAGTACTTC.

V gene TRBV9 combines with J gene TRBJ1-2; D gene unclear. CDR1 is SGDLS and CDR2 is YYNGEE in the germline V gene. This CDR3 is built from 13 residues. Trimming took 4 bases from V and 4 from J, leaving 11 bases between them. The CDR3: CASSPPVGYGYTF. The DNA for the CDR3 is TGTGCCAGCAGCCCCCCGGTGGGCTATGGCTACACCTTC.

DNA for the CDR3: TGTGCCAGCAGTGTAACGCGGGAGGCGGGGGAGACCCAGTACTTC. Protein: CASSVTREAGETQYF. V is TRBV6-1 and J is TRBJ2-5; 8 bases are a match to TRBD2. CDR1 and CDR2 from the germline V gene are MNHNS and SASEGT. Unmatched junction bases numbered 9, after V lost 4 bases and J lost 5 bases. The CDR3 loop spans 15 amino acids.

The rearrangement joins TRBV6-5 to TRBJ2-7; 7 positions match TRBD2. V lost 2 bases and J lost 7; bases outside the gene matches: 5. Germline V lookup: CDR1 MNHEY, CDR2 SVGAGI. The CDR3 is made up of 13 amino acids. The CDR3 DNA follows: TGTGCCAGCAGTTACCCCGGGGGAGGGGAGCAGTACTTC. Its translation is CASSYPGGGEQYF.

The DNA for the CDR3 is TGCGCCAGCAGCTTGGAGGACACCGGGGAGCTGTTTTTT. This translates into CASSLEDTGELFF. The chain joins TRBV5-1 to TRBJ2-2; no clear D. Germline V gene data show CDR1 as SGHRS and CDR2 as YFSETQ. The CDR3 runs 13 residues. V lost 0 bases and J 3 bases, leaving 3 bases between the germline ends.

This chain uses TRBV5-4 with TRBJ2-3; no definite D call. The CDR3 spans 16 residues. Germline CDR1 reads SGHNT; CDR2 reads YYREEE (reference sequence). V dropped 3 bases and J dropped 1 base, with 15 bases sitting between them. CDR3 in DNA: TGTGCCAGCAGCTCGTATTGGACGGACGGCACAGATACGCAGTATTTT. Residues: CASSSYWTDGTDTQYF.

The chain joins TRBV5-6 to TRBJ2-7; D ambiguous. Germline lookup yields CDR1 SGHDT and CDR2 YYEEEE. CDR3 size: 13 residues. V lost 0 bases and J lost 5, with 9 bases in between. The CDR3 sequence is CASSLAARDEQYF. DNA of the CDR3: TGTGCCAGCAGCTTGGCAGCGCGCGACGAGCAGTACTTC.

The CDR3 protein is CASRQDRLGEKLFF. The CDR3 DNA reads TGTGCCAGCAGACAAGACAGGTTGGGGGAAAAACTGTTTTTT. The rearrangement uses TRBV28 and TRBJ1-4; D perhaps matches TRBD1 (6 bases). The V and J ends lost 6 bases and 8 bases respectively, with 16 bases between them. The CDR3 spans 14 residues. Germline CDR1 and CDR2: MDHEN and SYDVKM.

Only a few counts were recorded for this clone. The CDR3 spells CARNGQGVVGGYTF. CDR3 coding DNA: TGTGCCAGAAACGGACAGGGAGTGGTGGGAGGCTACACCTTC. The chain recombines TRBV2 with TRBJ1-2; 8 bases are a match to TRBD1. The V gene end was trimmed by 9 bases and the J gene end by 8 bases; junction bases not matched to a gene: 14. The CDR3 totals 14 residues. In germline, CDR1 is SNHLY, CDR2 FYNNEI.

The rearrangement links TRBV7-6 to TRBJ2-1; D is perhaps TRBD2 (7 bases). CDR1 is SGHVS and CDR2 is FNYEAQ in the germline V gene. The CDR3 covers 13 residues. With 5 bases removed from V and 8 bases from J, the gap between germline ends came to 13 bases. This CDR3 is CASSAQGRDEQFF. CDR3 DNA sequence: TGTGCCAGCAGCGCCCAGGGGAGGGATGAGCAGTTCTTC.

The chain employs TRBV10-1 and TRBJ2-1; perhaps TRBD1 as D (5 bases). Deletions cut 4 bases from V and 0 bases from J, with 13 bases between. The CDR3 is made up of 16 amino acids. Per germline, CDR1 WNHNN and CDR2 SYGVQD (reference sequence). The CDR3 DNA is TGCGCCAGCAGTGGATCTGGGGCATTCTCCTACAATGAGCAGTTCTTC. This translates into CASSGSGAFSYNEQFF.

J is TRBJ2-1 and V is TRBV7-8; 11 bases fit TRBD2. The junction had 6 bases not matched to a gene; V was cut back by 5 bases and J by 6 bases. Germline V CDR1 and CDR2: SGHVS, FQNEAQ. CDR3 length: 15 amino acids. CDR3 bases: TGTGCCAGCAGCCCTCCGGGGACTAGCGGCAATGAGCAGTTCTTC. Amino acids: CASSPPGTSGNEQFF.

CDR3 protein: CASSFAGATGELFF. CDR3 bases: TGTGCCAGCAGCTTTGCGGGGGCCACCGGGGAGCTGTTTTTT. V gene TRBV5-4 combines with J gene TRBJ2-2, with TRBD2 as a possible D gene (7 bases). The germline V gene encodes CDR1 SGHNT and CDR2 YYREEE (reference sequence). V was trimmed by 2 bases and J by 4 bases, leaving 9 bases between them. This CDR3 region has 14 residues.